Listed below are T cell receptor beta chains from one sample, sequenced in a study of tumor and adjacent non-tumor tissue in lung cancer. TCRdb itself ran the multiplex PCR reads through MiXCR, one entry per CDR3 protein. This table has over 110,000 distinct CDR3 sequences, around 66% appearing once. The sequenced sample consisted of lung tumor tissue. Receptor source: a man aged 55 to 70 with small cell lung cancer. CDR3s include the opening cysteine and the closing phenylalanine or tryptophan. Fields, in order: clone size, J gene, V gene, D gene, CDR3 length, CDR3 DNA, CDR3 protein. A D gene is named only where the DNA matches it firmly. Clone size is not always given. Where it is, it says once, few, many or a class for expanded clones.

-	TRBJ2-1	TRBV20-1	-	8	TGCAGCGCTGGTAAGCAGTTCTTC	CSAGKQFF
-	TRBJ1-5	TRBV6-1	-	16	TGTGACAGCAGTGAAGCCAGCATGATATGTGATCAGCCCCAGCATTTT	CDSSEASMICDQPQHF
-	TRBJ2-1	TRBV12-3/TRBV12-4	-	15	TGTGCCAGCAGTAGATCTAGCAGATACGACGATGAGCAGTTCTTC	CASSRSSRYDDEQFF
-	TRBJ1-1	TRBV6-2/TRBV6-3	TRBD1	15	TGTACTAGCAGTTCCGGACAGGGAGCGGGCACTGAAGCTTTCTTT	CTSSSGQGAGTEAFF
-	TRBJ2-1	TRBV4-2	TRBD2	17	TGTGCCAGCAGCCAAGATTCGGCTAGCGGGAGTTTGTATAAGCAGTTCTTC	CASSQDSASGSLYKQFF
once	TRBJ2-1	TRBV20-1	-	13	TGCAGTGCTAGAGATGCGGAGGTTGATGAGCAGTTCTTC	CSARDAEVDEQFF
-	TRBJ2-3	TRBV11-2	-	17	TGTGCCAGCACCGTGGGGCCGGAACAGATCAGCACAGAAACGCAGTATTTT	CASTVGPEQISTETQYF
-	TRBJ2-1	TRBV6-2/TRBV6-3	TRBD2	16	TGTGCCAGCAGAACAACATGGACTAGCGGTTTAATTAAGCAGTTCTTC	CASRTTWTSGLIKQFF
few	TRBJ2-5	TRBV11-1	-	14	TGTGCCAGCAGCGCCGACACGTACCAAGAGACCCAGTACTTC	CASSADTYQETQYF
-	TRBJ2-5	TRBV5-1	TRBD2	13	TGCGCCAGCAGCTTACTAGCGGAAGAGACCCAGTACTTC	CASSLLAEETQYF
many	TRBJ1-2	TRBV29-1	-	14	TGCAGCGTTGATGGATCCTCAAGGAACTATGGCTACACCTTC	CSVDGSSRNYGYTF
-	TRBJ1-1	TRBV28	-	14	TGTGCCAGCAGTGACGCGGGGGTGTACACTGAAGCTTTCTTT	CASSDAGVYTEAFF
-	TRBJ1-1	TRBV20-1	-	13	TGCAGTGGTAAGGAGAGATCGAACACTGGAGCTTTCTTT	CSGKERSNTGAFF
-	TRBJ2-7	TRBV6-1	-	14	TGTGCCAGCAGAGAAGGAGGAGGGACCTACGAGCAGTACTTC	CASREGGGTYEQYF
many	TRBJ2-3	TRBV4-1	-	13	TGCGCCAGCAGCCAAGAACAAGCTGGTGCGCAGTATTTT	CASSQEQAGAQYF
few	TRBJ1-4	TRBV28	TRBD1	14	TGTGCCAGTAGTTCCCGTGACAGGGGAGAAAAACTGTTTTTT	CASSSRDRGEKLFF
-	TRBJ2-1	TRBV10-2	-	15	TGCGCCAGCAGTGGGATTGGCGGGCTCTACTATGAGCAGTTCTTC	CASSGIGGLYYEQFF
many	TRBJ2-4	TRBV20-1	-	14	TGCAGTGCTAGTAGAGGGACAGCCAAAAACATTCAGTACTTC	CSASRGTAKNIQYF
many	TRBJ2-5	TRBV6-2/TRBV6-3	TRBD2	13	TGTGCCAGCAGAACTAGCGGGAAAGAGACCCAGTACTTC	CASRTSGKETQYF
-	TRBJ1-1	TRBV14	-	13	TGTGCCAGCAGCCCGGACGGGAACACTGAAGCTTTCTTT	CASSPDGNTEAFF
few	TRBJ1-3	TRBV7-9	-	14	TGTGCCAGCAGCTTGGGGGTCTCTGGAAACACCATATATTTT	CASSLGVSGNTIYF
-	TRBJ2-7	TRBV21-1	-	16	TGTGCCAGCAGCGACGCGACTAGCGGGAGGTCCTACGAGCAGTACTTC	CASSDATSGRSYEQYF
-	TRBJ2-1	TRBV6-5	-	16	TGTGCCAGCAGTTCCCACAGGGTTGGGTCCCCGAATGTGCGGTTCTTC	CASSSHRVGSPNVRFF
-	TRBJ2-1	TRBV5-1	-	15	TGCGCCAGCAGCTTGGGAGGGACCACTTACAATGAGCAGTTCTTC	CASSLGGTTYNEQFF
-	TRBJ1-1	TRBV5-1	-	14	TGCGCCAGCAGCTTGGGGGACATGAACACTGAAGCTTTCTTT	CASSLGDMNTEAFF
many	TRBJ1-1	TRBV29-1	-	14	TGCAGCGTTGCTTGGGGGGGGCGGGACACTGAAGCTTTCTTT	CSVAWGGRDTEAFF
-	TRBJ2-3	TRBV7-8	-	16	TGTGCCAGCAGCTTATCCCTTGGGGCTTACACAGATGCGCAGTATTTT	CASSLSLGAYTDAQYF
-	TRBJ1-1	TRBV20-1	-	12	TGCAGTGTTAGAGATTGGGATGCTGAAGCTTTCTTT	CSVRDWDAEAFF
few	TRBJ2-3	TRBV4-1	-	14	TGCGCCAGCAGCCAGGTAACCCCTCCCGGATCGCAGTATTTT	CASSQVTPPGSQYF
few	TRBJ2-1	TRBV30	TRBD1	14	TGTGCCGGAGTGAGGACAGGGGCTATTAATGAGCAGTTCTTC	CAGVRTGAINEQFF
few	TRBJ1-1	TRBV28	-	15	TGTGCCAGCAGTTTACCCGGGACCTTGAACACTGAAGCTTTCTTT	CASSLPGTLNTEAFF
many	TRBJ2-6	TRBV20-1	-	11	TGCAGTGCTTGGGGGGCCAACGTCCTGACTTTC	CSAWGANVLTF
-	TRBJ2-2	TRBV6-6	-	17	TGTGCCAGCAGTTCCTCGGCGGGTCCCGCGAACACCGGGGAGCTGTCTTTT	CASSSSAGPANTGELSF
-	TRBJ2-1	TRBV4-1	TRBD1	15	TGCGCCTGCACCCACCGACAGGGGGAAAGGGGTGAGCAGTTCTTC	CACTHRQGERGEQFF
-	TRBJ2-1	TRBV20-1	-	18	TGCAGTGCTATAATCCATCCGGCCGTCCTTCGTTCATACAATGAGCAGTTCTTC	CSAIIHPAVLRSYNEQFF
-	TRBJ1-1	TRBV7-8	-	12	TGTGCCAGCAGCTTAGTCGGGGGGGGTGTTATCTTT	CASSLVGGGVIF
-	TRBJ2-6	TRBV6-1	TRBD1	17	TGTGCCAGCAGTCGACAGGGGGGTCACACTGGGGCCAACGTCCTGACTTTC	CASSRQGGHTGANVLTF
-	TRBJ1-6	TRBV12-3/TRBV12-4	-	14	TGTGCCAGCAGTCCACGACAGGCTCTCGGCTCCCTCCACTTT	CASSPRQALGSLHF
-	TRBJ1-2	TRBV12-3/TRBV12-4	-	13	TGTGCCAGCAGTTTAGGCAGCTCCTATGGCTGCACCTTC	CASSLGSSYGCTF
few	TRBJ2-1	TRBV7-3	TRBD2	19	TGTGCCAGCAGCTCCGCCGGGACTAGCGGGAGGGCCTTAGGCCATGAGCAGTTCTTC	CASSSAGTSGRALGHEQFF
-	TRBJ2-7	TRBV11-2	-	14	TGTGCCAGCAGCCCAGGACGCAACACCTACGAGCACTACTTC	CASSPGRNTYEHYF
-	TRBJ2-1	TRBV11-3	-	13	TGTACCTGCAGCTTAGATGCTGGGGGTCGGCAGTTCTTC	CTCSLDAGGRQFF
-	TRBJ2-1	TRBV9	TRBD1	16	TGCGCCAGCAGCGTTACCGGGACAGGGGCCTACAATGAGCAGTTCTTC	CASSVTGTGAYNEQFF
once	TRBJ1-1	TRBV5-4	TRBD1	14	TGTGTCAGCAGCTTTGTAGACAGGGCCTCTGAAGCTTTCTTT	CVSSFVDRASEAFF
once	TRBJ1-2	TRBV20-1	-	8	TGCAGTGCTAGAGAATATGGCTTC	CSAREYGF
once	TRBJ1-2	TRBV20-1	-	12	TGCAGTGCTTCGGACCGAGCGGGCGGTTACACCTTC	CSASDRAGGYTF
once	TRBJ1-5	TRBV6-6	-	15	-	CASSFGQGAGQPKHF
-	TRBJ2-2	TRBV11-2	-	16	TGTGCCAGCAGCCCAGGACTCAGCTGGAACACCGGGGAGCTGCTTTTT	CASSPGLSWNTGELLF
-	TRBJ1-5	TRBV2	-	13	TGTGCCAGCAGTCAGGACAGCAATCAGCTCCAGCATTTT	CASSQDSNQLQHF
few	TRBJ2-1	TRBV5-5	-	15	TGTGCCAGCAGCCGAGACATGAGCTCCTACAATGAGCAGTTCTTC	CASSRDMSSYNEQFF
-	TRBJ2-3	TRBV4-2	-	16	TGTGCCAGCAACCAGCTAGCCTGCTGGAACACAGATACGCAGTATTTT	CASNQLACWNTDTQYF